This TCR beta chain was sequenced in a study of identical twins. MiXCR, applied by TCRdb to the 5' RACE reads, yields one record per CDR3 protein. The data contain under 300,000 distinct CDR3 sequences, about 8% of them singletons. The CDR3 covers 16 residues. The junction had 8 bases not matched to a gene; V was cut back by 6 bases and J by 3 bases. Germline V gives CDR1 SNHLY, CDR2 FYNNEI. Whole-study results and caveats: Within monozygotic twins, out-of-frame TCR alpha sharing was underestimated by the models.

To note about this clonotype: Its antigen is unknown.

The same data also contributed to another study, on yellow fever vaccine responses in identical twins. That work contributes: Reportedly, twins showed a vaccine T cell response that looked partly convergent and partly personalized.

The source is a woman between 18 and 29 years old in good health. This chain connects TRBV2 to TRBJ2-1, with TRBD1 matching over 10 bases. Input material: CD8+ T cells sorted from blood. The CDR3 sequence is CASSAGTGAGYNEQFF. Written as DNA, the CDR3 is TGTGCCAGCAGCGCCGGGACAGGGGCCGGCTACAATGAGCAGTTCTTC.